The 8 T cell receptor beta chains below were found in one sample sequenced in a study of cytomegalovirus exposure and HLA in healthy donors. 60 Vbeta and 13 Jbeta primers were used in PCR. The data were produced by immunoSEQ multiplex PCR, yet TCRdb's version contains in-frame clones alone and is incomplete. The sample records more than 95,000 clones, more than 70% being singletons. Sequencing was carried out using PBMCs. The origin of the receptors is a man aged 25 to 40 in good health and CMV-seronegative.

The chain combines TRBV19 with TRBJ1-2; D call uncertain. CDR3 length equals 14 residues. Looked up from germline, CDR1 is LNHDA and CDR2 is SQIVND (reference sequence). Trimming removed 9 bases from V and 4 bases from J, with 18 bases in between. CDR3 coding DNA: TGTGCCAGCAGGCCGTTCGCGGGAATCTATGGCTACACCTTC. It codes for CASRPFAGIYGYTF.

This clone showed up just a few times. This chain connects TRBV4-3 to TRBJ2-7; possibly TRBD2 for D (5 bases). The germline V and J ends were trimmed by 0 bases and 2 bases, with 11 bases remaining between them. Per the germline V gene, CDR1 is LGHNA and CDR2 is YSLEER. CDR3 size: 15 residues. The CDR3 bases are TGCGCCAGCAGCCAAGATAGCAAGGGAGCCTACGAGCAGTACTTC. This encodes CASSQDSKGAYEQYF.

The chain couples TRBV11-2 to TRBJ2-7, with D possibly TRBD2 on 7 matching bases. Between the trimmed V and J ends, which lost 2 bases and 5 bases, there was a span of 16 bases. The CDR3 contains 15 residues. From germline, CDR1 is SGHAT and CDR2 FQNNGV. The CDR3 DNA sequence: TGTGCCAGCAGCTTACTGGGGGGGGGCGGGGACGAGCAGTACTTC. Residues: CASSLLGGGGDEQYF.

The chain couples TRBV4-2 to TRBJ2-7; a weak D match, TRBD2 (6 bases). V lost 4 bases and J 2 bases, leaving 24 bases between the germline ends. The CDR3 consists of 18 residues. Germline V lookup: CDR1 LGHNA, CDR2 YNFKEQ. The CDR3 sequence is CASSREIRSGGATYEQYF. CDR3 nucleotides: TGTGCCAGCAGCCGCGAAATACGGTCCGGGGGAGCCACCTACGAGCAGTACTTC.

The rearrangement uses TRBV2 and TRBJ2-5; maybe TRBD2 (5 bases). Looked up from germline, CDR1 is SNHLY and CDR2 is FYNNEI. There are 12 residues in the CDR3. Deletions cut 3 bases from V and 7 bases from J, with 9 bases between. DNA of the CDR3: TGTGCCAGCAGTGAGGTGGCGGGGACCCAGTACTTC. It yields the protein CASSEVAGTQYF.

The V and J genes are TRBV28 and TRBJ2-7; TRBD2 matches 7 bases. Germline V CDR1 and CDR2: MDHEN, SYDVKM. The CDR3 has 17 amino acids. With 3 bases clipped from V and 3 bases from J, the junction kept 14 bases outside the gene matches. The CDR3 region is CASSFFAGRQGHYEQYF. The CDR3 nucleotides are TGTGCCAGCAGTTTTTTTGCCGGGAGGCAGGGTCACTACGAGCAGTACTTC.

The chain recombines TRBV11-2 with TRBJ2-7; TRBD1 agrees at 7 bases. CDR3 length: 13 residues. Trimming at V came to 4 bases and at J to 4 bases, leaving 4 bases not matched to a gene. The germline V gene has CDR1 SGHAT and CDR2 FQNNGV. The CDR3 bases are TGTGCCAGCAGCTGGCGGACAGGTTACGAGCAGTACTTC. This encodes CASSWRTGYEQYF.

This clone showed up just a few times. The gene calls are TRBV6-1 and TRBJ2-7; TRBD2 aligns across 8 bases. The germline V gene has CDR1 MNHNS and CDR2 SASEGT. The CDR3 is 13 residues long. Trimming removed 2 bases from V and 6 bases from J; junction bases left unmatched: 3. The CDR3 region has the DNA TGTGCCAGCAGTGAACGGACTAGCTTCGAGCAGTACTTC. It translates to CASSERTSFEQYF.